A single sample gave rise to the 9 T cell receptor beta chains below, sequenced in a study of cytomegalovirus exposure and HLA in healthy donors. Primers for the PCR totalled 60 Vbeta and 13 Jbeta. Method: immunoSEQ multiplex PCR; TCRdb's copy keeps in-frame clones and lacks some. The table shows some 200,000 clones, with 62% occurring only once. Material for sequencing was PBMCs. The receptors originated from a man between 35 and 55 years old in good health and CMV-seronegative.

This clone was recorded once. The genes are TRBV27 and TRBJ1-6; 7 bases are a match to TRBD1. The junction had 6 bases not matched to a gene; V was cut back by 5 bases and J by 11 bases. The CDR3 consists of 13 residues. Germline V CDR1 and CDR2: MNHEY, SMNVEV (reference sequence). The CDR3 nucleotides read TGTGCCAGCAGTCAGACAGGGTTGACACCCCTCCACTTT. Encoded protein: CASSQTGLTPLHF.

This chain joins TRBV6-5 and TRBJ2-3, with 8 bases fitting TRBD2. CDR1 and CDR2 from the germline V gene are MNHEY and SVGAGI. CDR3 length: 14 residues. With 4 bases clipped from V and 12 bases from J, the junction kept 12 bases outside the gene matches. CDR3 loop: CASSSTGRGGTQYF. The CDR3, as DNA: TGTGCCAGCAGTTCCACCGGGAGGGGTGGCACTCAGTATTTT.

In this sample, this clone turned up once. J is TRBJ2-1 and V is TRBV19, with TRBD2 matching over 14 bases. The CDR3 totals 20 residues. From germline, CDR1 is LNHDA and CDR2 SQIVND (reference sequence). V gave up 7 bases and J gave up 4 bases; unmatched junction bases: 18. The CDR3 loop is CASTPLTSGRASSGYNEQFF. DNA for the CDR3: TGTGCCAGTACCCCGCTGACTAGCGGGAGGGCCAGTAGTGGATACAATGAGCAGTTCTTC.

This sequence joins TRBV5-4 and TRBJ1-6; possibly TRBD1 for D (6 bases). In germline, CDR1 is SGHNT, CDR2 YYREEE (reference sequence). V was clipped by 4 bases and J by 14 bases, with 19 bases between them. The CDR3 has 14 amino acids. The CDR3 sequence: CASSTQTGQAALHF. For the CDR3, the DNA is TGTGCCAGCAGCACGCAGACAGGCCAGGCGGCCCTCCACTTT. Complete variable domain (other parts from reference TRBV5-4 and TRBJ1-6): ETGVTQSPTHLIKTRGQQVTLRCSSQSGHNTVSWYQQALGQGPQFIFQYYREEENGRGNFPPRFSGLQFPNYSSELNVNALELDDSALYLCASSTQTGQAALHFGNGTRLTVT.

This clone was observed a few times. This chain links TRBV19 with TRBJ2-7; a weak D match, TRBD2 (6 bases). Germline CDR1 and CDR2: LNHDA and SQIVND (reference sequence). The CDR3 is made up of 15 amino acids. With 3 bases removed from V and 3 bases from J, the gap between germline ends came to 15 bases. The CDR3 region has the DNA TGTGCCAGTAGTATCGTTTGGGGGGATTACTACGAGCAGTACTTC. Protein: CASSIVWGDYYEQYF.

In its sample, this clone was seen a few times. The chain couples TRBV6-4 to TRBJ1-1; D is possibly TRBD1 (5 bases). CDR1 MRHNA and CDR2 SNTAGT come from the germline V gene. The length of the CDR3 is 15 residues. Trimming pared 0 bases from V and 4 bases from J, leaving 12 bases between. CDR3 region: CASSDSSRGVTEAFF. The CDR3 nucleotides read TGTGCCAGCAGTGACTCGAGTCGGGGGGTCACTGAAGCTTTCTTT.

In this sample, this clone turned up a few times. The chain has TRBV15 and TRBJ1-4; 8 bases are shared with TRBD1. Unmatched junction bases numbered 11, after V lost 0 bases and J lost 5 bases. Per the germline V gene, CDR1 is LNHNV and CDR2 is YYDKDF (reference sequence). The CDR3 loop spans 18 amino acids. This CDR3 is CATSRDRGQVVANEKLFF. DNA of the CDR3: TGTGCCACCAGCAGAGATCGGGGACAGGTGGTAGCAAATGAAAAACTGTTTTTT.

This rearrangement joins TRBV4-3 to TRBJ2-7, with 9 bases matching TRBD2. V trimming: 0 bases; J trimming: 0 bases; junction bases outside the gene matches: 12. CDR1 and CDR2 from the germline V gene are LGHNA and YSLEER. The CDR3 has 19 amino acids. CDR3 region: CASSQDLPSGKYSSYEQYF. DNA for the CDR3: TGCGCCAGCAGCCAAGACTTGCCTAGCGGGAAATATAGCTCCTACGAGCAGTACTTC.

The V gene is TRBV7-9, the J gene TRBJ2-4, with 11 bases matching TRBD1. In germline, CDR1 is SEHNR, CDR2 FQNEAQ (reference sequence). The CDR3 consists of 15 residues. Trimming at V came to 2 bases and at J to 6 bases, leaving 3 bases not matched to a gene. The CDR3 nucleotides read TGTGCCAGCAGCTTAACCGGGACAGGGGGAAACATTCAGTACTTC. This gives the protein CASSLTGTGGNIQYF.